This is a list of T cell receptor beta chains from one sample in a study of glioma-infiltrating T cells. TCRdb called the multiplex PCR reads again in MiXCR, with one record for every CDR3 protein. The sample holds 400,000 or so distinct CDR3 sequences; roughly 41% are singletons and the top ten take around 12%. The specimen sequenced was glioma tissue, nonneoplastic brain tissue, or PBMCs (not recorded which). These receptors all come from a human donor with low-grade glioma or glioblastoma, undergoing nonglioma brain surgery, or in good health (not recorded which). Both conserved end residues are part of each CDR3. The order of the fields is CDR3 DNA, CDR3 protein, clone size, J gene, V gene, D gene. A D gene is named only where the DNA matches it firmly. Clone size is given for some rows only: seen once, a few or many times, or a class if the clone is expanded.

TGTGCCAGCAGTTCCCGCCGGGACAGCTTGAGCACCGGGGAGCTGTTTTTT | CASSSRRDSLSTGELFF | NA | TRBJ2-2 | TRBV6-1 | TRBD1
TGTGCCAGCAGTTTGGGCGGAACGAACACCGGGGAGCTGTTTTTT | CASSLGGTNTGELFF | NA | TRBJ2-2 | TRBV28 | NA
TGTGCCAGCAGCTCCCGGGGGACTAGCTCTAGCACAGATACGCAGTATTTT | CASSSRGTSSSTDTQYF | NA | TRBJ2-3 | TRBV6-2/TRBV6-3 | TRBD2
TGTGCCAGCAGTCCCGGGACAGGGGTCTACAATGAGCAGTTCTTC | CASSPGTGVYNEQFF | many | TRBJ2-1 | TRBV6-2/TRBV6-3 | TRBD1
TGTGCCAGCAGTGAATTGGGACAGGCTGCCCAACAGCCCCAGCATTTT | CASSELGQAAQQPQHF | many | TRBJ1-5 | TRBV2 | TRBD1
TGTGCCAGTATGAGGCGGAATCAGCCCCAGCATTTT | CASMRRNQPQHF | few | TRBJ1-5 | TRBV19 | NA
TGTGCCAGCAGCGTCGGGACATACAATGAGCAGTTCTTC | CASSVGTYNEQFF | few | TRBJ2-1 | TRBV7-9 | NA
TGTGCCAGCAGTGAGAGGACTTACACAGATACGCAGTATTTT | CASSERTYTDTQYF | NA | TRBJ2-3 | TRBV2 | NA
TGCAGTGCTATAGACCCGGGACTAGCGGGAGGGAATGAGCAGTTCTTC | CSAIDPGLAGGNEQFF | once | TRBJ2-1 | TRBV20-1 | TRBD2
TGCAGTGCTAGCAACAGGGGGCCCCTTGGAGAGACCCAGTACTTC | CSASNRGPLGETQYF | NA | TRBJ2-5 | TRBV20-1 | TRBD1
TGCGCCAGCAGCCAGCAGATGCAGCCCTCCTACGAGCAGTACTTC | CASSQQMQPSYEQYF | NA | TRBJ2-7 | TRBV4-1 | NA
TGTGCCAGCAGTTTGCGGGGTAGCGGGAGTGACGGGGAGCTGTTTTTT | CASSLRGSGSDGELFF | NA | TRBJ2-2 | TRBV6-2/TRBV6-3 | TRBD2
TGTGCCAGCCGAAAAGGGACAGGGGATCAGCCCCAGCATTTT | CASRKGTGDQPQHF | NA | TRBJ1-5 | TRBV28 | TRBD1
TGTGCCAGCAGTTTGGACTCCCAGCATCTCTTC | CASSLDSQHLF | once | TRBJ2-1 | TRBV28 | NA
TGTGCCAGCAGCCTCAGGGGTACTACTAACAATGAGCAGTTCTTC | CASSLRGTTNNEQFF | few | TRBJ2-1 | TRBV7-9 | NA
TGTGCCAGTAGTACCCAGGGGTTTTTCAATGAGCAGTTCTTC | CASSTQGFFNEQFF | few | TRBJ2-1 | TRBV19 | NA
TGTGCCAGCAGTTACGGGGGACCTTACGAGCAGTACTTC | CASSYGGPYEQYF | few | TRBJ2-7 | TRBV6-2/TRBV6-3 | NA
TGTGCCAGTAGTATGGGGCTAGCGAACACCGGGGAGCTGTTTTTT | CASSMGLANTGELFF | few | TRBJ2-2 | TRBV19 | NA
TGTGCCGGCAGTTACCAGAGGACTAGCGGGATCACAGATACGCAGTATTTT | CAGSYQRTSGITDTQYF | NA | TRBJ2-3 | TRBV6-9 | TRBD2
TGTGCCACCAGCAGAGATATGGGGCGGGGAAACACCGGGGAGCTGCTTTTT | CATSRDMGRGNTGELLF | few | TRBJ2-2 | TRBV15 | NA
TGTGCCAGCAGCTTAGAGCACAGGGCCCCGGTGTACTTC | CASSLEHRAPVYF | NA | TRBJ2-7 | TRBV7-2 | NA
TGCGCCAGCAGCCAGACCCCGAGAGGGAGCTCCTACAATGAGCAGTTCTTC | CASSQTPRGSSYNEQFF | NA | TRBJ2-1 | TRBV4-1 | NA
TGCGCCAGCAGCCAAGTCGGCAGGGGGTTTGGCTACACCTTC | CASSQVGRGFGYTF | NA | TRBJ1-2 | TRBV4-1 | TRBD1
TGCAGTGCTAGAGATCTCAGGGCTAGCGGGATGGAAGAGACCCAGTACTTC | CSARDLRASGMEETQYF | NA | TRBJ2-5 | TRBV20-1 | TRBD2
TGCGCCAGCAGCCAAGATGGGCTAAGCACCGGGGAGCTGTTTTTT | CASSQDGLSTGELFF | NA | TRBJ2-2 | TRBV4-1 | NA
TGCAGTGCTAGAGATGGGGGACAGGTCTACAATGAGCAGTTCTTC | CSARDGGQVYNEQFF | few | TRBJ2-1 | TRBV20-1 | TRBD1
TGTGCCAGCAGCCCGGGACTAGCAGACACCTCCTCCTACGAGCAGTACTTC | CASSPGLADTSSYEQYF | few | TRBJ2-7 | TRBV7-2 | TRBD2
TGTGCCAGCAGCCAAGATACAATGGGAGGTGGCTACACCTTC | CASSQDTMGGGYTF | NA | TRBJ1-2 | TRBV3-1 | NA